The 28 T cell receptor beta chains below all came from one sample that was sequenced in a study of blood T cell repertoires in COVID-19. Sequencing was performed with immunoSEQ multiplex PCR; in TCRdb, only in-frame clones are kept and a portion is missing. There are about 170,000 clones in the sample; 84% occur only once, and roughly 2.7% lies in the top ten. Sequenced sample: peripheral blood. The receptors originated from a woman aged 80 or over with COVID-19, enrolled during active disease.

J is TRBJ1-2 and V is TRBV5-6; D perhaps matches TRBD1 (6 bases). Germline CDR1 reads SGHDT; CDR2 reads YYEEEE. Deletions cut 5 bases from V and 3 bases from J, with 11 bases between. This CDR3 is 13 amino acids long. The CDR3 coding sequence is TGTGCCAGCAGACCTACAGGGTACTATGGCTACACCTTC. This sequence encodes CASRPTGYYGYTF.

The V and J genes are TRBV2 and TRBJ1-3, with D perhaps matching TRBD1 (5 bases). This CDR3 contains 14 residues. Germline assignment: CDR1 SNHLY and CDR2 FYNNEI. The germline V and J ends were trimmed by 2 bases and 3 bases, with 8 bases remaining between them. CDR3 bases: TGTGCCAGCAGTGAACAGGGAAGTGGAAACACCATATATTTT. Amino acids: CASSEQGSGNTIYF.

V and J are TRBV5-5 and TRBJ1-1; the D is unclear. Germline CDR1 is SGHKS and CDR2 is YYEKEE (reference sequence). The CDR3 totals 14 residues. The germline V and J ends were trimmed by 1 base and 2 bases, with 9 bases remaining between them. CDR3 nucleotides: TGTGCCAGCAGCTTGCGGGGAACAAACACTGAAGCTTTCTTT. Translating gives CASSLRGTNTEAFF.

The rearrangement links TRBV27 to TRBJ1-5; D gene ambiguous. Germline V lookup: CDR1 MNHEY, CDR2 SMNVEV (reference sequence). Trimming pared 0 bases from V and 1 base from J, leaving 7 bases between. The CDR3 contains 15 residues. CDR3 coding DNA: TGTGCCAGCAGTTTATCGGGGAGGAGCAATCAGCCCCAGCATTTT. Translating it yields CASSLSGRSNQPQHF.

The chain has TRBV2 and TRBJ1-5; D is ambiguous. This CDR3 comprises 14 residues. The germline V gene has CDR1 SNHLY and CDR2 FYNNEI. With 5 bases removed from V and 5 bases from J, the gap between germline ends came to 13 bases. The chain's CDR3 is CASSKESGDQPQHF. CDR3 nucleotide sequence: TGTGCCAGCAGTAAGGAGTCCGGGGATCAGCCCCAGCATTTT. Combining the CDR3 with reference TRBV2 and TRBJ1-5 gives the whole variable domain EPEVTQTPSHQVTQMGQEVILRCVPISNHLYFYWYRQILGQKVEFLVSFYNNEISEKSEIFDDQFSVERPDGSNFTLKIRSTKLEDSAMYFCASSKESGDQPQHFGDGTRLSIL.

V is TRBV5-1 and J is TRBJ1-4; D gene unclear. Germline V gene data show CDR1 as SGHRS and CDR2 as YFSETQ. The CDR3 has 14 residues. V lost 0 bases and J lost 7, with 10 bases in between. In nucleotides, the CDR3 is TGCGCCAGCAGCTTGGGGCCGGCGGGTGAAAAACTGTTTTTT. Protein: CASSLGPAGEKLFF.

This clone was recorded once. This chain links TRBV28 with TRBJ2-5, with 9 nucleotides matching TRBD1. Germline V gives CDR1 MDHEN, CDR2 SYDVKM. CDR3 length: 15 amino acids. The J segment lost 5 bases and the V segment lost 5 bases, leaving 9 bases of the junction unmatched. As DNA, the CDR3 is TGTGCCAGCAGTAGAGCGGGACAGGGCCCGGAGACCCAGTACTTC. This gives the protein CASSRAGQGPETQYF.

The rearrangement links TRBV6-1 to TRBJ2-1; D may be TRBD2 (5 bases). The CDR3 sequence is 17 residues long. The V gene lost 0 bases and the J gene lost 3 bases, with 15 bases spanning the gap. Germline V gives CDR1 MNHNS, CDR2 SASEGT. CDR3 DNA: TGTGCCAGCAGTGAAGCGCCGGCTAGCTTATTCTACAATGAGCAGTTCTTC. As protein: CASSEAPASLFYNEQFF.

The CDR3 here is CASSLYTYTGELFF. The CDR3 region has the DNA TGTGCCAGCAGCTTATATACTTACACCGGGGAGCTGTTTTTT. The rearrangement uses TRBV7-9 and TRBJ2-2, with no clear D. V was clipped by 2 bases and J by 3 bases, with 7 bases between them. From germline, CDR1 is SEHNR and CDR2 FQNEAQ (reference sequence). The CDR3 has 14 amino acids.

The chain links TRBV6-5 to TRBJ1-1; perhaps TRBD1 as D (5 bases). This CDR3 is built from 13 residues. V gave up 11 bases and J gave up 6 bases, with 19 bases separating them. Germline loops: CDR1 MNHEY, CDR2 SVGAGI. The CDR3 spells CAGAPKGRAEAFF. The CDR3, as DNA: TGTGCCGGTGCCCCCAAGGGGAGGGCTGAAGCTTTCTTT.

The chain carries TRBV21-1 and TRBJ2-3; the table names TRBD2, a call not compared with the DNA. TRBV21-1 is shown as a pseudogene. The CDR3 has 16 amino acids. The CDR3 DNA reads as TGTGCCAGCAGCAAAATACTAGCGGGAAAGACAGATACGCAGTATTTT. This encodes CASSKILAGKTDTQYF.

This clone has just a few counts. Different DNA sequences within this sample yield the same CDR3. The rearrangement uses TRBV5-1 and TRBJ2-7, with D hard to call. V gave up 0 bases and J gave up 3 bases, with 7 bases separating them. Looked up from germline, CDR1 is SGHRS and CDR2 is YFSETQ. This CDR3 is built from 13 residues. The CDR3 loop reads CASSLAQNYEQYF. CDR3 coding DNA: TGCGCCAGCAGCTTGGCGCAGAACTACGAGCAGTACTTC.

The genes are TRBV10-1 and TRBJ2-1; weak D call: TRBD2 (5 bases). Trimming left V 0 bases short and J 7 bases short, with 13 bases between. Germline V CDR1 and CDR2: WNHNN, SYGVQD (reference sequence). This CDR3 has 15 amino acids. The chain's CDR3 is CASSESRTGWNEQFF. The CDR3 DNA reads TGCGCCAGCAGTGAGTCCCGGACGGGGTGGAATGAGCAGTTCTTC.

This rearrangement joins TRBV25-1 to TRBJ2-7; 7 nucleotides align to TRBD2. CDR3 length: 14 amino acids. CDR1 and CDR2 from the germline V gene are MGHDK and SYGVNS. The ends lost 4 bases at V and 5 bases at J; junction bases unmatched: 8. The CDR3 here is CASSGRGRGHEQYF. The CDR3 DNA reads as TGTGCCAGCAGTGGGCGGGGGAGGGGCCACGAGCAGTACTTC.

The CDR3 protein is CAIRTGAKKTLFYEQYF. CDR3 sequence (DNA): TGTGCCATCCGGACAGGGGCCAAGAAAACCCTTTTCTACGAGCAGTACTTC. The chain joins TRBV10-3 to TRBJ2-7, with 9 bases lining up with TRBD1. The V gene end was trimmed by 8 bases and the J gene end by 3 bases; junction bases not matched to a gene: 17. Germline loops: CDR1 ENHRY, CDR2 SYGVKD. The CDR3 runs 17 residues.

The chain couples TRBV5-4 to TRBJ2-7, with TRBD1 matching 10 bases. V trimming: 5 bases; J trimming: 1 base; junction bases outside the gene matches: 3. This CDR3 contains 14 residues. Germline CDR1 SGHNT, CDR2 YYREEE (reference sequence). The CDR3 DNA reads as TGTGCCAGCAGTAAGGACAGGGGGTCCTACGAGCAGTACTTC. It translates to CASSKDRGSYEQYF.

The CDR3 region has the DNA TGTGCCAGCAGTTTATGGGGGGAGGGGGGCCCCTATGGCTACACCTTC. Protein product: CASSLWGEGGPYGYTF. The V gene is TRBV27, the J gene TRBJ1-2; perhaps TRBD1 as D (6 bases). The CDR3 has 16 residues. Trimming removed 1 base at V and 4 bases at J, with 16 bases between. CDR1 is MNHEY, CDR2 SMNVEV, per germline (reference sequence).

This chain joins TRBV7-6 and TRBJ1-5; D may be TRBD1 (6 bases). V lost 2 bases to trimming and J lost 3 bases, with 8 bases between them. Germline CDR1 SGHVS, CDR2 FNYEAQ. The CDR3 loop spans 14 amino acids. The CDR3 here is CASSLRGNNQPQHF. CDR3 in DNA: TGTGCCAGCAGCTTAAGGGGGAACAATCAGCCCCAGCATTTT.

There are a few counts of this clone. The chain recombines TRBV27 with TRBJ1-1, with D possibly being TRBD1 (6 bases). The germline V gene has CDR1 MNHEY and CDR2 SMNVEV (reference sequence). The CDR3 loop spans 15 amino acids. V was shortened by 6 bases and J by 1 base, with 15 bases between the two germline ends. Written as DNA, the CDR3 is TGTGCCAGCAGACCAACCTCGACAGGGAACACTGAAGCTTTCTTT. Amino acids: CASRPTSTGNTEAFF.

The sample holds one count of this clone. The rearrangement uses TRBV19 and TRBJ1-1; D call uncertain. The CDR3 spans 16 residues. Germline V gene lookup returns CDR1 LNHDA and CDR2 SQIVND (reference sequence). With 0 bases removed from V and 4 bases from J, the gap between germline ends came to 15 bases. The CDR3 bases are TGTGCCAGTAGTATAGAAGGAGGGAGGCTCGGCACTGAAGCTTTCTTT. Its translation is CASSIEGGRLGTEAFF.

The V gene is TRBV4-2, the J gene TRBJ2-3; 7 bases are a match to TRBD2. The CDR3 covers 17 residues. Germline lookup yields CDR1 LGHNA and CDR2 YNFKEQ. Trimming at V came to 4 bases and at J to 1 base, leaving 11 bases not matched to a gene. CDR3 coding DNA: TGTGCCAGCAGCCTCGTGTGGGAGGGGCTTGGCACAGATACGCAGTATTTT. Amino acids: CASSLVWEGLGTDTQYF.

This chain joins TRBV19 and TRBJ2-3; 11 nucleotides align to TRBD1. Germline CDR1 reads LNHDA; CDR2 reads SQIVND (reference sequence). This CDR3 spans 15 amino acids. The V and J ends lost 10 bases and 4 bases, in that order; junction bases with no gene match: 10. This chain's CDR3 is CANYPRGQGADTQYF. The CDR3 bases are TGTGCCAATTACCCAAGGGGACAGGGGGCAGATACGCAGTATTTT.

This chain joins TRBV5-1 and TRBJ2-7, with TRBD1 identical over 7 bases. Losses at the gene ends were 0 bases for V and 2 bases for J; bases not matched to a gene: 5. The germline CDR1 and CDR2 sequences are SGHRS and YFSETQ. CDR3 length: 15 residues. CDR3 sequence (DNA): TGCGCCAGCAGCTTGGACTCGAGGGGGCCCTACGAGCAGTACTTC. It is translated as CASSLDSRGPYEQYF. The entire variable domain, with the rest obtained from reference TRBV5-1 and TRBJ2-7, is as follows: KAGVTQTPRYLIKTRGQQVTLSCSPISGHRSVSWYQQTPGQGLQFLFEYFSETQRNKGNFPGRFSGRQFSNSRSEMNVSTLELGDSALYLCASSLDSRGPYEQYFGPGTRLTVT.

The chain couples TRBV9 to TRBJ2-1; 8 bases are shared with TRBD2. Trimming at V came to 4 bases and at J to 6 bases, leaving 9 bases not matched to a gene. Germline V CDR1 and CDR2: SGDLS, YYNGEE. CDR3 length: 15 amino acids. CDR3 residues: CASSSGQGLANEQFF. The DNA for the CDR3 is TGTGCCAGCAGCTCTGGCCAAGGACTAGCCAATGAGCAGTTCTTC. Using reference TRBV9 and TRBJ2-1 for the parts outside the CDR3, the full variable domain is DSGVTQTPKHLITATGQRVTLRCSPRSGDLSVYWYQQSLDQGLQFLIQYYNGEERAKGNILERFSAQQFPDLHSELNLSSLELGDSALYFCASSSGQGLANEQFFGPGTRLTVL.

The table lists this clone with a count of one. The rearrangement links TRBV9 to TRBJ2-1, with 11 bases fitting TRBD2. The CDR3 is made up of 16 amino acids. Germline-derived CDR1 and CDR2 are SGDLS and YYNGEE. With V trimmed by 0 bases and J by 7 bases, 6 bases remained unmatched. Here the CDR3 reads CASSVGLAGGGNEQFF. CDR3 nucleotides: TGTGCCAGCAGCGTAGGTCTAGCGGGAGGTGGGAATGAGCAGTTCTTC. The full variable domain, with the rest looked up from reference TRBV9 and TRBJ2-1, is DSGVTQTPKHLITATGQRVTLRCSPRSGDLSVYWYQQSLDQGLQFLIQYYNGEERAKGNILERFSAQQFPDLHSELNLSSLELGDSALYFCASSVGLAGGGNEQFFGPGTRLTVL.

The genes are TRBV27 and TRBJ1-4; the match to TRBD1 covers 9 bases. Germline V CDR1 and CDR2: MNHEY, SMNVEV (reference sequence). The CDR3 is 15 residues long. Losses at the gene ends were 0 bases for V and 6 bases for J; bases not matched to a gene: 2. The CDR3 DNA is TGTGCCAGCAGTTTATCGGGACAGGGATATGAAAAACTGTTTTTT. Translation: CASSLSGQGYEKLFF.

The chain is built from TRBV7-9 and TRBJ1-1, with a possible D match to TRBD1 (5 bases). Deletions cut 5 bases from V and 6 bases from J, with 13 bases between. The CDR3 contains 13 residues. The germline CDR1 and CDR2 sequences are SEHNR and FQNEAQ (reference sequence). The DNA of the CDR3 is TGTGCCAGCAGCCACCCCAGGGAATCTGAAGCTTTCTTT. Protein: CASSHPRESEAFF.

This chain connects TRBV2 to TRBJ1-3, with D possibly TRBD1 on 5 matching bases. V was trimmed by 7 bases and J by 4 bases, leaving 17 bases between them. CDR1 SNHLY and CDR2 FYNNEI come from the germline V gene. This CDR3 comprises 15 residues. CDR3 sequence: CASKAIGALGNTIYF. The CDR3, as DNA: TGTGCCAGCAAGGCCATAGGGGCGTTGGGAAACACCATATATTTT.